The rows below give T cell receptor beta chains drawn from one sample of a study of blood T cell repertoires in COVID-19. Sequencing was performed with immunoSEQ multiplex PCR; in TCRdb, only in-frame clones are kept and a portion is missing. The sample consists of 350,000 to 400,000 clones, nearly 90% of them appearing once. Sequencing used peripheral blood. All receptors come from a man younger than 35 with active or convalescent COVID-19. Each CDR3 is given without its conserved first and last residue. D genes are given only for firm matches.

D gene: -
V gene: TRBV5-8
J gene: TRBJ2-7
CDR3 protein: ASSFGPTEYYEQY

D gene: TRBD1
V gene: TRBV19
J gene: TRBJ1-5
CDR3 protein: ASSIMEGAHNNQPQH

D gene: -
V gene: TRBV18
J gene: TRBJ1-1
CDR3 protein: ASSPLKQEMNTEAF

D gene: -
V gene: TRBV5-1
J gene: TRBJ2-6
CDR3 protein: ASSLEGTQNSGANVLT

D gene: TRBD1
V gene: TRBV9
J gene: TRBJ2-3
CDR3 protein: ASSFAGTATDTQY

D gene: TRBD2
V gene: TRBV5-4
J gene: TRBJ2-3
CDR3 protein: ASSPTSGRVQY

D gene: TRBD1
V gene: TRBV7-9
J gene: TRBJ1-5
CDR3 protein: ASSFGTGGNQPQH

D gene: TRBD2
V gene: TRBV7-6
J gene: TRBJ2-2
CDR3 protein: ASSLVGLAHLANTGELF

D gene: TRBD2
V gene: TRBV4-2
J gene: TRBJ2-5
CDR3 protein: ASSQRRTSGDQETQY

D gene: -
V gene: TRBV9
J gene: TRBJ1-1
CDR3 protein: ASSPQRTALHEAF

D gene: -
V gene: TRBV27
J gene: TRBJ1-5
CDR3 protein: ASSLQYGGSNQPQH

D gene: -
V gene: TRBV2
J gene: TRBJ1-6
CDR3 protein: ASSGQFLSSYNSPLH

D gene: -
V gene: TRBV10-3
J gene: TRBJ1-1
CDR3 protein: AISREGNTEAF

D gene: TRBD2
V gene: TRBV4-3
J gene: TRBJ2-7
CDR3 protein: ASSQEAGGWASGYEQY

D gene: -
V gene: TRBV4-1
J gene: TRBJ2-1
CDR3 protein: ASSQDSGRSYNEQF

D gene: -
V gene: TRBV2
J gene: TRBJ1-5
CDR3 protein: ASSQGAGYSNQPQH

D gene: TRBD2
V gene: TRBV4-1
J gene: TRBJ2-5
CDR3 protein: ASSLTGSGTTRETQY

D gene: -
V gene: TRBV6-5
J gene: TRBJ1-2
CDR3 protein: ASTFSTGPYGYT

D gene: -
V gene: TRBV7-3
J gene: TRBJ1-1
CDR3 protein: ASSLTRAAGTEAF

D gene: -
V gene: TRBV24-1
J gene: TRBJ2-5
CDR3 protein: ATSEPRGGVGETQY

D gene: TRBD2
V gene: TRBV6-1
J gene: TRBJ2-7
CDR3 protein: ASSEPASGLYEQY

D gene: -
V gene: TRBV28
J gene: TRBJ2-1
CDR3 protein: ASSQGVADLTREQF

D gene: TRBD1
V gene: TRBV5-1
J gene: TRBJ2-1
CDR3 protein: ASSLEGQPYNEQF

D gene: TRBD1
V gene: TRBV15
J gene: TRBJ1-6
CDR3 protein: ATSRQTGANSPLH

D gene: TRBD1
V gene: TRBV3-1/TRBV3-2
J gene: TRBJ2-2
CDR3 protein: ASNTGSGTALTGELF

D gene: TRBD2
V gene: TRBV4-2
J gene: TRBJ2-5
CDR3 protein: ASSQGGGAGGLETQY

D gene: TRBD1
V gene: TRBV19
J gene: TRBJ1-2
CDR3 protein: ASSIERTGGDYGYT

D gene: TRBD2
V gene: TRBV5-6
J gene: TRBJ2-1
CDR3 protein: ASSLGLAGGNSYNEQF

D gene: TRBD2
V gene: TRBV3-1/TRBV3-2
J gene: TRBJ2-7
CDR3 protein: ASSQRLAGSAEQY

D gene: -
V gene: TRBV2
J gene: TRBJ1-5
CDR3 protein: ASTAHRDTGSNQPQH

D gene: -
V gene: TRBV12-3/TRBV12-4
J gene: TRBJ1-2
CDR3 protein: ASSLAGEGGYT

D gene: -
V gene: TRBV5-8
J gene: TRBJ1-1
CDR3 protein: ASSLVPGSEAF

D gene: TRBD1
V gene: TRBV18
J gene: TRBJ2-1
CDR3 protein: ASSIQGAAYNEQF